This T cell receptor (beta chain) was obtained from a study of cytomegalovirus exposure and HLA in healthy donors. Germline CDR1 reads SGHTA; CDR2 reads FQGNSA. The CDR3 is made up of 14 amino acids. The junction had 8 bases not matched to a gene; V was cut back by 4 bases and J by 5 bases. Notes on the study in general: It was found in a later analysis that first-cohort TCR clusters tended to co-occur in the 120 validation repertoires. Reports indicated that the classifier achieved high specificity and sensitivity in diagnosing cytomegalovirus status.

A note on this clone: Its antigen is as yet unknown.

Only in-frame clones appear in the TCRdb table, and some are missing; sequencing was by immunoSEQ multiplex PCR. This sample has 250,000 to 400,000 clones, with about 85% found just once. The donors were members of the approximately 110-subject validation cohort (separate from the roughly 660-subject first cohort). This receptor was obtained from a woman aged 25 to 39 in good health and CMV-seropositive. The chain has TRBV7-2 and TRBJ2-7; 7 nucleotides line up with TRBD1. The material sequenced was PBMCs. The CDR3 sequence: CASSSVQGYNEQYF. Written as DNA, the CDR3 is TGTGCCAGCAGCTCAGTACAGGGGTACAACGAGCAGTACTTC.